The present TCR beta chain was sequenced within a study of CD8 T cells in Susac syndrome. Whole-study context: Within the sequenced group of Susac syndrome patients, about 6 showed active disease and eight or nine were in remission. At the time of blood draw, patients with Susac syndrome were therapy-naive, receiving corticosteroids, or receiving intravenous immunoglobulin alone.

V lost 1 base to trimming and J lost 2 bases; unmatched junction nucleotides: 4. This CDR3 is 15 amino acids long. Germline V gene sequence: CDR1 DFQATT, CDR2 SNEGSKA (reference sequence). The authors negatively isolated CD8+ and CD4+ T cells and FACS-enriched TEMRA cells. Random hexamers were used to reverse transcribe roughly 0.45 to 1 ug of RNA. An immunoSEQ multiplex PCR amplified TCR beta CDR3 over 54 Vbeta and 13 Jbeta. One entry per CDR3 protein results from TCRdb running MiXCR on the immunoSEQ multiplex PCR reads. The sample lists 110,000 to 150,000 distinct CDR3 sequences; about 94% were seen once.

The chain links TRBV20-1 to TRBJ2-7; 11 bases align to TRBD2. The receptor comes from a human donor with Susac syndrome. The sequenced sample was CD4+ T cells from PBMCs. The CDR3 DNA sequence: TGCAGTGCTAGAGTGGGACTAGCGGACACCTACGAGCAGTACTTC. It is translated as CSARVGLADTYEQYF.